One sample yielded the 25 T cell receptor beta chains listed below, sequenced in a study of T cells in Graves' hyperthyroidism and ophthalmopathy (dated by TCRdb to between 2018 and 2021). The library was made by multiplex PCR. Sequencing took place on an Illumina HiSeq 2000. The TCR beta CDR3 regions were amplified from the RNA transcripts. The TCR CDR3 was subjected to a first round of RT-PCR using the HTBI primer set and the Qiagen OneStep RT-PCR kit. TCRdb itself trimmed the public reads at Q25 with fastp, ran MiXCR and retained productive beta chains. Rows with a matching CDR3 protein are joined into one entry that keeps the most common DNA and genes. The sample data list approximately 610,000 distinct CDR3 sequences, and about 15% of these were observed just once. Of the sample, 3.5% to 4.5% is held by the ten largest clones. Sequencing input: blood. These receptors all stem from a middle-aged woman with Graves' ophthalmopathy.

This clonotype was counted only a few times. The chain recombines TRBV5-1 with TRBJ2-3; D is possibly TRBD2 (5 bases). Between the trimmed V and J ends, which lost 2 bases and 4 bases, there was a span of 11 bases. The CDR3 loop spans 14 amino acids. Germline lookup yields CDR1 SGHRS and CDR2 YFSETQ. CDR3 coding DNA: TGCGCCAGCAGCTTAGGTACCGGGGCAGATACGCAGTATTTT. Its protein is CASSLGTGADTQYF.

This chain connects TRBV3-1 to TRBJ2-2; 9 bases match TRBD2. J lost 4 bases, V lost 0 bases, and 6 bases had no gene match. The CDR3 is 17 amino acids. Germline CDR1 is LGHDT and CDR2 is YNNKEL (reference sequence). CDR3 sequence reads: CASSQDDAGGVTGELFF. CDR3 bases: TGTGCCAGCAGCCAAGACGACGCGGGAGGGGTCACCGGGGAGCTGTTTTTT.

The chain couples TRBV7-2 to TRBJ2-7, with D unclear. The CDR3 runs to 11 residues. Germline V gene sequence: CDR1 SGHTA, CDR2 FQGNSA. V was clipped by 1 base and J by 9 bases, with 7 bases between them. In nucleotides, the CDR3 is TGTGCCAGCAGCTTAGGGTTATGGCAGTACTTC. Translating gives CASSLGLWQYF.

In this sample, this clonotype turned up many times. V gene TRBV7-8 combines with J gene TRBJ2-5; a possible D gene is TRBD1 (5 bases). This CDR3 contains 15 residues. Germline lookup yields CDR1 SGHVS and CDR2 FQNEAQ. The germline V and J ends were trimmed by 0 bases and 5 bases, with 13 bases remaining between them. The CDR3 spells CASSLAQGLLETQYF. The CDR3 DNA reads as TGTGCCAGCAGCTTAGCCCAGGGCCTCCTGGAGACCCAGTACTTC. The variable domain in full, with the rest retrieved from reference TRBV7-8 and TRBJ2-5, is GAGVSQSPRYKVAKRGQDVALRCDPISGHVSLFWYQQALGQGPEFLTYFQNEAQLDKSGLPSDRFFAERPEGSVSTLKIQRTQQEDSAVYLCASSLAQGLLETQYFGPGTRLLVL.

The V gene is TRBV5-1, the J gene TRBJ2-5; D may be TRBD1 or TRBD2 (6 bases each). The CDR3 sequence is 15 residues long. The germline V gene has CDR1 SGHRS and CDR2 YFSETQ. Trimming took 1 base from V and 1 from J, leaving 11 bases between them. The CDR3 reads CASSLRWGAQETQYF. Here the CDR3 DNA reads TGCGCCAGCAGCTTGAGATGGGGGGCCCAAGAGACCCAGTACTTC.

In this sample, this clonotype turned up many times. The chain couples TRBV6-2 or TRBV6-3 to TRBJ1-5, with TRBD1 identical over 8 bases. Germline CDR1 MNHEY, CDR2 SVGEGT. CDR3 length equals 18 residues. The J segment lost 6 bases and the V segment lost 5 bases, leaving 18 bases of the junction unmatched. The CDR3 region has the DNA TGTGCCAGCAGTACTTCCGGACAGGGTTGGTCGTCGGGTCAGCCCCAGCATTTT. The encoded protein is CASSTSGQGWSSGQPQHF.

The table lists this clonotype with many counts. The genes are TRBV2 and TRBJ2-1; D not resolved. CDR3 size: 14 residues. V was cut by 10 bases and J by 3 bases, with 16 bases left in between. Per the germline V gene, CDR1 is SNHLY and CDR2 is FYNNEI. The CDR3 loop reads CATRDWENYNEQFF. The CDR3 DNA is TGTGCCACTCGCGACTGGGAAAACTACAATGAGCAGTTCTTC.

The chain uses TRBV6-5 and TRBJ1-5; D is perhaps TRBD1 (6 bases). V lost 5 bases and J lost 6, with 20 bases in between. The CDR3 length is 16 residues. Germline V gene lookup returns CDR1 MNHEY and CDR2 SVGAGI. Here the CDR3 reads CASSHATGWGPQPQHF. CDR3 sequence (DNA): TGTGCCAGCAGTCACGCCACAGGGTGGGGGCCTCAGCCCCAGCATTTT.

This clonotype has at least ten counts. The rearrangement joins TRBV28 to TRBJ2-7, with 8 positions matching TRBD2. J lost 3 bases, V lost 7 bases, and 5 bases had no gene match. Germline assignment: CDR1 MDHEN and CDR2 SYDVKM. CDR3 length: 13 residues. In nucleotides, the CDR3 is TGTGCCAGCACCTTAGCGGGACTCTACGAGCAGTACTTC. Translation gives CASTLAGLYEQYF. The full variable domain, in which reference TRBV28 and TRBJ2-7 provide the parts outside the CDR3, is DVKVTQSSRYLVKRTGEKVFLECVQDMDHENMFWYRQDPGLGLRLIYFSYDVKMKEKGDIPEGYSVSREKKERFSLILESASTNQTSMYLCASTLAGLYEQYFGPGTRLTVT.

V is TRBV10-3 and J is TRBJ2-7; 7 nucleotides line up with TRBD1. Per germline, CDR1 ENHRY and CDR2 SYGVKD. V dropped 0 bases and J dropped 4; count of bases not matched to a gene: 3. The CDR3 has 14 amino acids. In DNA, the CDR3 is TGTGCCATCAGTGAGTCAAGGGGGCTGTACGAGCAGTACTTC. This translates into CAISESRGLYEQYF.

The chain employs TRBV29-1 and TRBJ1-1, with D maybe TRBD1 (5 bases). CDR3 length equals 11 residues. Germline V CDR1 and CDR2: SQVTM, ANQGSEA. With 4 bases removed from V and 4 bases from J, the gap between germline ends came to 7 bases. CDR3: CSVGGATEAFF. CDR3 nucleotide sequence: TGCAGCGTTGGAGGGGCCACTGAAGCTTTCTTT.

The rearrangement links TRBV11-2 to TRBJ2-2; D might be TRBD2 (6 bases). Trimming shortened V by 5 bases and J by 7 bases, and 14 bases separated the two germline ends. This CDR3 region has 14 residues. Germline V CDR1 and CDR2: SGHAT, FQNNGV. The CDR3 loop is CASSPGYSGGELFF. CDR3 coding DNA: TGTGCCAGCAGCCCCGGTTATAGCGGCGGGGAGCTGTTTTTT.

This clonotype was seen many times. V gene TRBV7-2 combines with J gene TRBJ2-1; TRBD2 matches 8 bases. CDR3 length: 14 amino acids. V lost 8 bases, J lost 5 bases, and 8 bases stayed unmatched. The germline V gene has CDR1 SGHTA and CDR2 FQGNSA. The CDR3 sequence: CASGLGREDNEQFF. Here the CDR3 DNA reads TGTGCCAGCGGGCTGGGGCGGGAGGACAATGAGCAGTTCTTC. The entire variable domain, with the rest obtained from reference TRBV7-2 and TRBJ2-1, is as follows: GAGVSQSPSNKVTEKGKDVELRCDPISGHTALYWYRQSLGQGLEFLIYFQGNSAPDKSGLPSDRFSAERTGGSVSTLTIQRTQQEDSAVYLCASGLGREDNEQFFGPGTRLTVL.

This clonotype came up many times. The chain carries TRBV30 and TRBJ1-1; D remains unclear. CDR3 size: 13 residues. Germline CDR1 reads GTSNPN; CDR2 reads SVGIG (reference sequence). V gave up 0 bases and J gave up 2 bases, with 7 bases separating them. This chain's CDR3 is CAWSVVENTEAFF. The CDR3 nucleotides are TGTGCCTGGAGTGTCGTGGAAAACACTGAAGCTTTCTTT.

J is TRBJ1-3 and V is TRBV28; D gene uncertain. Germline CDR1 is MDHEN and CDR2 is SYDVKM. CDR3 length: 17 residues. V gave up 1 base and J gave up 4 bases, with 17 bases separating them. The CDR3 DNA follows: TGTGCCAGCAGTTTATCCCGGACCCATAAGTGGGGAAACACCATATATTTT. This translates into CASSLSRTHKWGNTIYF. Full variable domain (outside the CDR3, taken from reference TRBV28 and TRBJ1-3): DVKVTQSSRYLVKRTGEKVFLECVQDMDHENMFWYRQDPGLGLRLIYFSYDVKMKEKGDIPEGYSVSREKKERFSLILESASTNQTSMYLCASSLSRTHKWGNTIYFGEGSWLTVV.

This clonotype was seen a handful of times. CDR3 DNA: TGCAGCGTTGGACAGGGCGGCAATGAGCAGTTCTTC. This encodes CSVGQGGNEQFF. This sequence joins TRBV29-1 and TRBJ2-1; 7 bases are shared with TRBD1. Germline trimming cut 4 bases from V and 6 bases from J; bases unmatched to any gene: 3. The CDR3 sequence is 12 residues long. In germline, CDR1 is SQVTM, CDR2 ANQGSEA.

This clonotype has ten or more counts. CDR3 residues: CASGTGQALQETQYF. Here the CDR3 DNA reads TGTGCTAGTGGTACCGGACAGGCCCTCCAAGAGACCCAGTACTTC. The rearrangement joins TRBV12-5 to TRBJ2-5; 7 nucleotides agree with TRBD1. The CDR3 covers 15 residues. V was pared by 5 bases and J by 1 base, with 7 bases of the junction left unmatched. Per the germline V gene, CDR1 is LGHNT and CDR2 is FRNRAP.

This clonotype was seen many times. The gene calls are TRBV2 and TRBJ2-2; unclear D gene. The CDR3 is made up of 14 amino acids. Germline V CDR1 and CDR2: SNHLY, FYNNEI. Trimming stripped 8 bases from V and 0 bases from J, with 10 bases between. The CDR3 DNA follows: TGTGCCAGCGTGGGGAACGCGAACACCGGGGAGCTGTTTTTT. Translated: CASVGNANTGELFF.

This clonotype was seen a few times. The chain uses TRBV7-2 and TRBJ2-5, with D maybe TRBD1 (6 bases). V was cut by 7 bases and J by 2 bases, with 11 bases left in between. CDR1 is SGHTA and CDR2 is FQGNSA in the germline V gene. This CDR3 spans 13 amino acids. In DNA, the CDR3 is TGTGCCAGCAAGGACAGAACTCAAGAGACCCAGTACTTC. It codes for CASKDRTQETQYF.

This clonotype was picked up many times. The J gene is TRBJ1-1, the V gene TRBV24-1; D may be TRBD1 (5 bases). From germline, CDR1 is KGHDR and CDR2 SFDVKD. The CDR3 consists of 16 residues. V was pared by 0 bases and J by 3 bases, with 13 bases between. The CDR3 is CATSDLGGRTDTEAFF. Written as DNA, the CDR3 is TGTGCCACCAGTGATTTGGGGGGGAGAACTGACACTGAAGCTTTCTTT.

This clonotype was counted many times. The chain has TRBV28 and TRBJ2-7, with D perhaps TRBD1 (6 bases). The CDR3 extends over 14 amino acids. The V end was cut by 5 bases, the J end by 3 bases, with 14 bases between. Germline V CDR1 and CDR2: MDHEN, SYDVKM. This CDR3 reads CASSLLGQVYEQYF. In DNA form, the CDR3 reads TGTGCCAGCAGTCTCTTGGGACAAGTCTACGAGCAGTACTTC.

This chain joins TRBV20-1 and TRBJ2-7, with 11 bases lining up with TRBD2. V shed 6 bases, J shed 0 bases, and the junction held 7 bases outside the gene matches. CDR1 is DFQATT, CDR2 SNEGSKA, per germline (reference sequence). CDR3 length: 15 residues. CDR3 nucleotides: TGCAGTGCCGAACTAGCGGGAGACGCCTCCTACGAGCAGTACTTC. Residues: CSAELAGDASYEQYF.

This clonotype was observed many times. The CDR3: CASSRGGTGELFF. CDR3 coding DNA: TGTGCCAGCAGCAGGGGGGGAACCGGGGAGCTGTTTTTT. The V call is TRBV12-3 or TRBV12-4, the J call TRBJ2-2; D might be TRBD1 or TRBD2, each matching 7 bases. This CDR3 comprises 13 residues. V dropped 6 bases and J dropped 5 bases, with 10 bases sitting between them.

This clonotype came up many times. V gene TRBV10-2 combines with J gene TRBJ1-6; 7 bases align to TRBD1. The CDR3 length is 16 residues. J lost 2 bases, V lost 6 bases, and 7 bases had no gene match. The germline CDR1 and CDR2 sequences are WSHSY and SAAADI. The CDR3 nucleotides read TGCGCCAGCAGCGGAAACAGGGGTACCTATAATTCACCCCTCCACTTT. Its translation is CASSGNRGTYNSPLHF.

At least ten counts were recorded for this clonotype. The chain carries TRBV20-1 and TRBJ1-2, with 10 nucleotides matching TRBD1. J gave up 4 bases and V 5 bases, and 7 bases lay outside the gene matches. Germline values: CDR1 DFQATT, CDR2 SNEGSKA (reference sequence). The CDR3 covers 14 residues. CDR3 in amino acids: CSAHPGTGVYGYTF. The CDR3 nucleotides read TGCAGTGCTCATCCGGGGACAGGGGTCTATGGCTACACCTTC.